These 26 T cell receptor beta chains share one sample of origin, sequenced in a study of CD8+CD57+ T cells in acquired aplastic anemia. Using genomic DNA as the template, TCR beta VDJ and CDR3 profiling was carried out. TCRdb passed the reads through MiXCR, listing each CDR3 protein once. The sample records 200,000 to 250,000 distinct CDR3 sequences, around 60% being singletons. What was sequenced was sorted CD4+, CD8+, or CD8+CD57+ T cells (not recorded which) from PBMCs. The receptor source for this set is a human donor in good health.

This clonotype was counted ten times or more. J is TRBJ2-7 and V is TRBV9, with 14 bases lining up with TRBD2. The junction had 2 bases not matched to a gene; V was cut back by 3 bases and J by 3 bases. From germline, CDR1 is SGDLS and CDR2 YYNGEE. CDR3 size: 15 residues. The CDR3 is CASSDGTSGSYEQYF. The DNA for the CDR3 is TGTGCCAGCAGCGACGGGACTAGCGGGAGCTACGAGCAGTACTTC.

In this sample, this clonotype turned up once. The V call is TRBV19, the J call TRBJ1-1; a possible D gene is TRBD1 (5 bases). The length of the CDR3 is 15 residues. V lost 4 bases to trimming and J lost 8 bases, with 20 bases between them. The germline gives CDR1 LNHDA, CDR2 SQIVND (reference sequence). The CDR3 loop reads CASSTNKPPGREAFF. CDR3 sequence (DNA): TGTGCCAGTAGTACTAACAAACCACCGGGACGGGAAGCTTTCTTT.

Notes on this clonotype: The junction departs from germline at one end; a sequencing error may be responsible. The chain joins TRBV20-1 to TRBJ1-4; TRBD1 is a possible D gene (6 bases). Germline CDR1 DFQATT, CDR2 SNEGSKA (reference sequence). CDR3 length equals 12 residues. CDR3 DNA: TGCAGTGCGCGGACAGATAATGAAGAACTGTTTTTT. Translating gives CSARTDNEELFF.

Many counts were recorded for this clonotype. The CDR3 coding sequence is TGTGCCAGCACCCTAGAGGCAGGGGGCGACGAGCAGTACTTC. Translation: CASTLEAGGDEQYF. The chain couples TRBV7-9 to TRBJ2-7; 8 bases are shared with TRBD1. The junction had 10 bases not matched to a gene; V was cut back by 7 bases and J by 5 bases. CDR3 length equals 14 residues. Germline lookup yields CDR1 SEHNR and CDR2 FQNEAQ (reference sequence).

V gene TRBV5-4 combines with J gene TRBJ1-6, with D possibly matching TRBD1 (5 bases). Germline CDR1 reads SGHNT; CDR2 reads YYREEE (reference sequence). Trimming cost V 4 bases and J 3 bases, with 20 bases left between them. The length of the CDR3 is 18 residues. CDR3 sequence reads: CASSRRVWGSFYNSPLHF. CDR3 nucleotides: TGTGCCAGCAGCAGGAGGGTCTGGGGGTCCTTCTATAATTCACCCCTCCACTTT.

This clonotype has ten or more counts. The chain links TRBV6-1 to TRBJ2-7, with 7 nucleotides matching TRBD1. The germline V gene has CDR1 MNHNS and CDR2 SASEGT. The junction had 2 bases not matched to a gene; V was cut back by 6 bases and J by 3 bases. The CDR3 is 12 amino acids. The CDR3 nucleotides read TGTGCCAGCAGGACAGGGTACTACGAGCAGTACTTC. It translates to CASRTGYYEQYF.

The chain is built from TRBV11-1 and TRBJ1-2; D gene unclear. Trimming removed 5 bases from V and 8 bases from J, with 18 bases in between. The CDR3 totals 14 residues. Germline CDR1 and CDR2: SGHAT and FQDESV (reference sequence). In nucleotides, the CDR3 is TGTGCCAGCAGCCGTGGACCCAACCCGGACGGCTACACCTTC. Translating gives CASSRGPNPDGYTF.

This clonotype was observed a few times. The chain uses TRBV12-3 or TRBV12-4 and TRBJ2-7; no firm D call. The V end lost 4 bases, the J end lost 3 bases, and 7 bases lay between the germline ends. This CDR3 comprises 12 residues. The CDR3 DNA reads TGTGCCAGCAGTTCACAGAGCTACGAGCAGTACTTC. Translated: CASSSQSYEQYF.

The V gene is TRBV10-3, the J gene TRBJ2-7; possibly TRBD1 for D (7 bases). Per the germline V gene, CDR1 is ENHRY and CDR2 is SYGVKD. This CDR3 is 17 amino acids long. With 0 bases removed from V and 3 bases from J, the gap between germline ends came to 18 bases. The CDR3 DNA reads TGTGCCATCAGTGAGTCCGGGACAGATTGGGAGGACTACGAGCAGTACTTC. Protein: CAISESGTDWEDYEQYF.

With respect to this clonotype: One end of the junction varies from germline; a read error may be responsible. V and J are TRBV7-3 and TRBJ2-5, with D tentatively TRBD1 or TRBD2 (5 bases each). The CDR3 is 15 amino acids. The germline V gene encodes CDR1 SGHTA and CDR2 FQGTGA. CDR3 nucleotide sequence: TGTGCTAGCAACGGGCGAGCCGGGGACGTAGAGACCCAGTACTTC. Translation gives CASNGRAGDVETQYF.

CDR3 sequence: CASSESTGRNTIYF. CDR3 coding DNA: TGCGCCAGCAGTGAGTCGACAGGGAGAAACACCATATATTTT. V is TRBV10-1 and J is TRBJ1-3, with 7 bases fitting TRBD1. The length of the CDR3 is 14 residues. The ends lost 0 bases at V and 5 bases at J; junction bases unmatched: 1. CDR1 WNHNN and CDR2 SYGVQD come from the germline V gene (reference sequence).

This clonotype appeared a few times. The V gene is TRBV10-3, the J gene TRBJ1-6; the D is unclear. The V gene's germline CDR1 is ENHRY and CDR2 SYGVKD. There are 16 residues in the CDR3. V was pared by 0 bases and J by 7 bases, with 13 bases between. The CDR3 DNA reads TGTGCCATCAGTGAGTCGCCGGGGAAAAGGAATTCACCCCTCCACTTT. Translation: CAISESPGKRNSPLHF.

The V gene is TRBV10-2, the J gene TRBJ1-1, with D perhaps TRBD1 (5 bases). This CDR3 contains 14 residues. Germline V gives CDR1 WSHSY, CDR2 SAAADI. Trimming pared 4 bases from V and 0 bases from J, leaving 9 bases between. CDR3 in amino acids: CASSGDSLNTEAFF. Written as DNA, the CDR3 is TGCGCCAGCAGTGGTGACAGTCTGAACACTGAAGCTTTCTTT.

The chain has TRBV9 and TRBJ1-1; D is ambiguous. V was pared by 4 bases and J by 2 bases, with 12 bases between. CDR1 and CDR2 from the germline V gene are SGDLS and YYNGEE. This CDR3 has 14 amino acids. The CDR3 DNA follows: TGTGCCAGCAGCCCCTATACCAGAAACACTGAAGCTTTCTTT. Translating gives CASSPYTRNTEAFF.

This chain joins TRBV19 and TRBJ2-2; no clear D. V was shortened by 6 bases and J by 3 bases, with 2 bases between the two germline ends. Germline CDR1 reads LNHDA; CDR2 reads SQIVND (reference sequence). The length of the CDR3 is 11 residues. CDR3 sequence: CASRHTGELFF. CDR3 coding DNA: TGTGCCAGTAGACACACCGGGGAGCTGTTTTTT. Filled out from reference TRBV19 and TRBJ2-2, the complete variable domain reads DGGITQSPKYLFRKEGQNVTLSCEQNLNHDAMYWYRQDPGQGLRLIYYSQIVNDFQKGDIAEGYSVSREKKESFPLTVTSAQKNPTAFYLCASRHTGELFFGEGSRLTVL.

This chain connects TRBV10-3 to TRBJ2-1; D is possibly TRBD1 (5 bases). CDR1 and CDR2 from the germline V gene are ENHRY and SYGVKD. V was cut by 1 base and J by 5 bases, with 9 bases left in between. This CDR3 has 14 amino acids. The CDR3 nucleotides read TGTGCCATCAGTGAGTTGTCAGGGAACAATGAGCAGTTCTTC. Residues: CAISELSGNNEQFF.

The chain employs TRBV6-5 and TRBJ1-5, with D possibly matching TRBD1 (5 bases). The ends were cut back, 4 bases at V and 9 bases at J, with 16 bases in the middle. Per germline, CDR1 MNHEY and CDR2 SVGAGI. This CDR3 has 14 amino acids. The CDR3 sequence is CASSSLQGLGPQHF. CDR3 bases: TGTGCCAGCAGTTCCCTCCAGGGTCTAGGGCCCCAGCATTTT.

This clonotype appeared many times. The rearrangement joins TRBV9 to TRBJ1-3, with D possibly matching TRBD1 (6 bases). CDR3 length: 14 residues. The germline gives CDR1 SGDLS, CDR2 YYNGEE. The germline V and J ends were trimmed by 1 base and 2 bases, with 7 bases remaining between them. The CDR3 loop reads CASSVQGPGNTIYF. The DNA of the CDR3 is TGTGCCAGCAGCGTACAGGGGCCTGGAAACACCATATATTTT.

This chain links TRBV2 with TRBJ1-2, with TRBD1 as a possible D gene (5 bases). The CDR3 has 13 amino acids. CDR1 is SNHLY and CDR2 is FYNNEI in the germline V gene. Trimming left V 4 bases short and J 7 bases short, with 13 bases between. The CDR3 spells CASSAGPGFGYTF. CDR3 bases: TGTGCCAGCAGTGCAGGCCCAGGGTTTGGCTACACCTTC. The variable domain in full, with the rest retrieved from reference TRBV2 and TRBJ1-2, is EPEVTQTPSHQVTQMGQEVILRCVPISNHLYFYWYRQILGQKVEFLVSFYNNEISEKSEIFDDQFSVERPDGSNFTLKIRSTKLEDSAMYFCASSAGPGFGYTFGSGTRLTVV.

The chain uses TRBV10-3 and TRBJ2-3; TRBD2 matches at 9 bases. Germline V gives CDR1 ENHRY, CDR2 SYGVKD. CDR3 size: 17 residues. CDR3 in DNA: TGTGCGTCGAGGGCGGGGGGGCCCACGGGGTACACAGATACGCAGTATTTT. Translating it yields CASRAGGPTGYTDTQYF.

The chain couples TRBV27 to TRBJ1-2; D not resolved. Trimming cost V 4 bases and J 7 bases, with 13 bases left between them. Germline V gives CDR1 MNHEY, CDR2 SMNVEV (reference sequence). The CDR3 totals 13 residues. The CDR3 protein is CASSSVDGFGYTF. As DNA, the CDR3 is TGTGCCAGCAGTTCGGTTGACGGGTTTGGCTACACCTTC.

J is TRBJ2-1 and V is TRBV7-3, with 7 nucleotides matching TRBD1. J lost 7 bases, V lost 4 bases, and 10 bases had no gene match. CDR3 length: 15 residues. The germline V gene encodes CDR1 SGHTA and CDR2 FQGTGA. This chain's CDR3 is CASSSSLTGMNEQFF. The CDR3 DNA reads TGTGCCAGCAGCTCTTCCTTGACAGGGATGAATGAGCAGTTCTTC.

This chain uses TRBV5-4 with TRBJ2-5, with TRBD1 matching 7 bases. CDR3 size: 13 residues. The J segment lost 4 bases and the V segment lost 4 bases, leaving 4 bases of the junction unmatched. In germline, CDR1 is SGHNT, CDR2 YYREEE (reference sequence). CDR3 sequence reads: CASSLDRAETQYF. DNA of the CDR3: TGTGCCAGCAGCCTTGACAGGGCAGAGACCCAGTACTTC.

This clonotype has at least ten counts. V is TRBV29-1 and J is TRBJ1-2; the match to TRBD1 covers 7 bases. The CDR3 has 13 amino acids. The junction had 8 bases not matched to a gene; V was cut back by 6 bases and J by 4 bases. In germline, CDR1 is SQVTM, CDR2 ANQGSEA. In nucleotides, the CDR3 is TGCAGCGTCCCCCGGGACAGCCTCTATGGCTACACCTTC. Its translation is CSVPRDSLYGYTF.

In its sample, this clonotype was seen many times. V gene TRBV4-3 combines with J gene TRBJ2-7, with D uncertain. The CDR3 spans 16 residues. Germline V lookup: CDR1 LGHNA, CDR2 YSLEER. Trimming took off 2 bases at V and 2 bases at J, with 16 bases between the two ends. This CDR3 reads CASSQSSSDITYEQYF. The CDR3 DNA reads TGCGCCAGCAGCCAATCAAGTTCCGACATTACCTACGAGCAGTACTTC.

V is TRBV20-1 and J is TRBJ1-3; TRBD1 is a possible D gene (5 bases). Trimming took off 4 bases at V and 2 bases at J, with 9 bases between the two ends. This CDR3 is built from 13 residues. The germline gives CDR1 DFQATT, CDR2 SNEGSKA (reference sequence). The CDR3 DNA reads TGCAGTGCTACTCCCAGGGCTGGAAACACCATATATTTT. Protein sequence: CSATPRAGNTIYF.